This entry features one T cell receptor (beta chain) sequence. Antigen unknown. The repertoire was sequenced with immunoSEQ multiplex PCR; TCRdb's copy has only in-frame clones and lacks some. The sample records approximately 170,000 clones, approximately 90% being singletons. Per germline, CDR1 SNHLY and CDR2 FYNNEI. The CDR3 length is 13 residues. Between the trimmed V and J ends, which lost 6 bases and 8 bases, there was a span of 16 bases. The sample's time point: blood 4 weeks post-SBRT, at nephrectomy. The sample's treatment: 15 Gy SBRT to primary tumor, nephrectomy 4 weeks later. Nephrectomy followed 15 Gy stereotactic body radiation by 4 weeks. The data were taken from a study of radiation and T cells in renal cell carcinoma. Whole-study results and caveats: Baseline intratumoral clonotype presence is unknown without pretreatment biopsies. From baseline, blood top tumor clonotypes peaked at 2 weeks post-radiation.

The source was blood, collected from a patient whose treatment included radiotherapy and nephrectomy. V and J are TRBV2 and TRBJ1-2; possible D gene TRBD1, 6 bases. This receptor was taken from a woman aged 45-65 years with renal cell carcinoma. As DNA, the CDR3 is TGTGCCAGCAGAGGGAGACAGGCTGGGGGCTACACCTTC. This sequence encodes CASRGRQAGGYTF.